This T cell receptor (beta chain) was identified in a study of blood T cells in healthy people across ages. The CDR3 covers 14 residues. Trimming shortened V by 0 bases and J by 8 bases, and 11 bases separated the two germline ends. A second PCR, run for roughly 7 to 12 cycles, used a sample-barcoded 5' primer plus a J-beta primer mix. Through a template-switch adaptor with 12 random nucleotides, each cDNA molecule received a tag. MiXCR, applied by TCRdb to the 5' RACE reads, yields one record per CDR3 protein. Here the sample spans about 970,000 distinct CDR3 sequences, just over 50% being singletons. In this sample, this clonotype turned up a few times. Total RNA was isolated from each sample in quantities of at least 5.5 micrograms.

This TCR was sampled from a woman aged 60-75 years in good health. The V gene is TRBV12-3 or TRBV12-4, the J gene TRBJ1-5; possible D gene TRBD1, 6 bases. The material sequenced was blood. The CDR3 reads CASSLAGAGEPQHF. The CDR3 DNA sequence: TGTGCCAGCAGTTTAGCGGGGGCGGGTGAGCCCCAGCATTTT.